This TCR beta chain was identified in a study of T cells in localized non-small cell lung cancer. The study's findings and limits: Compared with tumor, uninvolved adjacent lung displayed greater T cell clonality, ranking highest overall. One tumor region alone was sequenced, and heterogeneity therefore remains possible. Greater blood T cell density accompanied longer overall survival.

CDR1 is MNHEY and CDR2 is SVGAGI in the germline V gene. V was clipped by 5 bases and J by 1 base, with 8 bases between them. CDR3 size: 13 residues. Clones were read by immunoSEQ multiplex PCR, and TCRdb kept only the in-frame ones, dropping some. This repertoire shows tens of thousands of clones, about 85% found once; its top ten account for about 20%. Notes on this clone: Its matching antigen is unknown.

V and J are TRBV6-5 and TRBJ1-1; no reliable D call. The receptor comes from a female donor older than 55 with stage II squamous cell lung carcinoma. Sequenced here: peripheral blood, sampled before any cancer treatment. CDR3 DNA sequence: TGTGCCAGCAGTGGGCCCGCGAACACTGAAGCTTTCTTT. It translates to CASSGPANTEAFF.